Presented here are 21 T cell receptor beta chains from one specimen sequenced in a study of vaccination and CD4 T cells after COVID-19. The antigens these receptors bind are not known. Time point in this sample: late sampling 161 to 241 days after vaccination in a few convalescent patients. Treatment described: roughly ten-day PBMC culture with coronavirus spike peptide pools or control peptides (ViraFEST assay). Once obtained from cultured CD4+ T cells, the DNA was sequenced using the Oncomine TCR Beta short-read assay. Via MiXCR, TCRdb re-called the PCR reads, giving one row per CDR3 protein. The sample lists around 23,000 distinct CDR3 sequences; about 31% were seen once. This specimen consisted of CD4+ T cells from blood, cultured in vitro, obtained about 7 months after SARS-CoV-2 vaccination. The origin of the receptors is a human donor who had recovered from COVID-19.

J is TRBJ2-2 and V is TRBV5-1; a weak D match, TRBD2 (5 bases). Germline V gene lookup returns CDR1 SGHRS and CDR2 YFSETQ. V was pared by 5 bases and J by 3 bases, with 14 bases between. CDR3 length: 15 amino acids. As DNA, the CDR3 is TGCGCCAGCAGTCTCAGGCTAGCCGACACCGGGGAGCTGTTTTTT. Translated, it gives CASSLRLADTGELFF.

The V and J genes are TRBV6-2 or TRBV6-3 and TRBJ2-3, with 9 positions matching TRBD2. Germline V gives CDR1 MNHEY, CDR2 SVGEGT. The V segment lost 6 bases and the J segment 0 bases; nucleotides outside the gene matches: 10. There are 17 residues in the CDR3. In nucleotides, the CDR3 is TGTGCCAGCAGGCCCCGACTAGCGGCTTCTAGCACAGATACGCAGTATTTT. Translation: CASRPRLAASSTDTQYF.

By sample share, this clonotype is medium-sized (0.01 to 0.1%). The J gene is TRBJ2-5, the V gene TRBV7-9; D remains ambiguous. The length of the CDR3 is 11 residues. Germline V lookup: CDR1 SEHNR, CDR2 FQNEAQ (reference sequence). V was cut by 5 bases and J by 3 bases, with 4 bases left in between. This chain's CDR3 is CASSLKETQYF. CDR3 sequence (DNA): TGTGCCAGCAGCCTTAAAGAGACCCAGTACTTC.

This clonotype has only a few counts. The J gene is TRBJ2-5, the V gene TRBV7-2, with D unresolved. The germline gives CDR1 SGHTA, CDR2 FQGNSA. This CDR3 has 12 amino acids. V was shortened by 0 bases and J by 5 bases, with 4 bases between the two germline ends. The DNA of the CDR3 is TGTGCCAGCAGCTTAGCTCGGGAGACCCAGTACTTC. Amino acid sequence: CASSLARETQYF.

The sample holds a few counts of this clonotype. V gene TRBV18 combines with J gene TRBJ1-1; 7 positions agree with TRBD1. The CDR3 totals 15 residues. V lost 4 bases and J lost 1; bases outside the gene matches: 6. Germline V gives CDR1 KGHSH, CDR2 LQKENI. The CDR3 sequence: CASSHGGTANTEAFF. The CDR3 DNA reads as TGTGCCAGCTCACACGGTGGGACAGCGAACACTGAAGCTTTCTTT.

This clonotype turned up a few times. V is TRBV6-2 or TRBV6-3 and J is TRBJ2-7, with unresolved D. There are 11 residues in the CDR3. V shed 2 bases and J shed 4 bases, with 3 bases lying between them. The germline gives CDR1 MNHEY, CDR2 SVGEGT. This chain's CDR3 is CASSYQYEQYF. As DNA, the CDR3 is TGTGCCAGCAGTTACCAATACGAGCAGTACTTC.

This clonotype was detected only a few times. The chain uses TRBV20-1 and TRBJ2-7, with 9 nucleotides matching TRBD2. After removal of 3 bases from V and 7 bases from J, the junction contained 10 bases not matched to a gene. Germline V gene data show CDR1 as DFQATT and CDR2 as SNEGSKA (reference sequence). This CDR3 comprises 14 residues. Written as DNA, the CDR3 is TGCAGTGCTAGGTGGGCGGGGGGGCCTCGGGAGCAGTACTTC. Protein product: CSARWAGGPREQYF.

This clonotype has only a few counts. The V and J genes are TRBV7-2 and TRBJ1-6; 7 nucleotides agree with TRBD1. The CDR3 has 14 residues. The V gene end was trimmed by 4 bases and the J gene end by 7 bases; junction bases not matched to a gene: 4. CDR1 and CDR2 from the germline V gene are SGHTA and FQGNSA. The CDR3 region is CASSSQGSNSPLHF. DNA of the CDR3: TGTGCCAGCAGCTCACAGGGGAGCAATTCACCCCTCCACTTT.

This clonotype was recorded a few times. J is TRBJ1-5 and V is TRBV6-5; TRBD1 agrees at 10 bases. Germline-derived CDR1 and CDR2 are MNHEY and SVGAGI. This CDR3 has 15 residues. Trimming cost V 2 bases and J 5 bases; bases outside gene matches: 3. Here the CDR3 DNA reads TGTGCCAGCAGTTACACCGGGACAGGGGATCAGCCCCAGCATTTT. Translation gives CASSYTGTGDQPQHF.

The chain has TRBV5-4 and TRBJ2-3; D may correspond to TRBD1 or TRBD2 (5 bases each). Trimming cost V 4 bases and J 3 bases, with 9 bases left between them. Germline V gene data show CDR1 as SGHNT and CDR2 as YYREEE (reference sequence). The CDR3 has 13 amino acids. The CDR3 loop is CASSRDETDTQYF. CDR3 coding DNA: TGTGCCAGCAGCCGGGACGAGACAGATACGCAGTATTTT.

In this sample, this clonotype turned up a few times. As DNA, the CDR3 is TGTGCCAGTAGTATCTTCCCCCCGGGCAATCAGCCCCAGCATTTT. This gives the protein CASSIFPPGNQPQHF. This chain joins TRBV19 and TRBJ1-5; no clear D gene. The germline CDR1 and CDR2 sequences are LNHDA and SQIVND (reference sequence). The CDR3 contains 15 residues. V lost 3 bases to trimming and J lost 2 bases, with 11 bases between them.

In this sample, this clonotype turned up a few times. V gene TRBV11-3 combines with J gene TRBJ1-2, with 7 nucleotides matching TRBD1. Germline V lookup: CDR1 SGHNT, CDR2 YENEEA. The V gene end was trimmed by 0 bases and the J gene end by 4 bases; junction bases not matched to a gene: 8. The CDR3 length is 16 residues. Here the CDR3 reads CASSLEGRGGVYGYTF. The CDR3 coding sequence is TGTGCCAGCAGCTTAGAAGGGAGAGGGGGCGTCTATGGCTACACCTTC.

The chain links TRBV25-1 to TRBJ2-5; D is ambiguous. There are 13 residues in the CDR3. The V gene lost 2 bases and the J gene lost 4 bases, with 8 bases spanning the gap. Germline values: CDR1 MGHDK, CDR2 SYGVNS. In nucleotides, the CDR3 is TGTGCCAGCAGTGAAAACTCCCGAGAGACCCAGTACTTC. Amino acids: CASSENSRETQYF.

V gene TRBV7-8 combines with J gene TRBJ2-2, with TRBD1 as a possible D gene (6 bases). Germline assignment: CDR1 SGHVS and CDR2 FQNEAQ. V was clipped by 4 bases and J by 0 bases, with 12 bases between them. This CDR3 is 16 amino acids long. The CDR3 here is CASSSGQGTNTGELFF. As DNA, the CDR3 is TGTGCCAGCAGCTCCGGGCAGGGGACGAACACCGGGGAGCTGTTTTTT.

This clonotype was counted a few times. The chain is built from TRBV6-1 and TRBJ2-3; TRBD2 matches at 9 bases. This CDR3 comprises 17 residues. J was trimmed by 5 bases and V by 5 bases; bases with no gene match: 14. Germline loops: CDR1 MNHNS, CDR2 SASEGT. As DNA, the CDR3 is TGTGCCAGCAGTCGAGAAGGTCTGCGGGGGGGCGTAGATACGCAGTATTTT. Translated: CASSREGLRGGVDTQYF.

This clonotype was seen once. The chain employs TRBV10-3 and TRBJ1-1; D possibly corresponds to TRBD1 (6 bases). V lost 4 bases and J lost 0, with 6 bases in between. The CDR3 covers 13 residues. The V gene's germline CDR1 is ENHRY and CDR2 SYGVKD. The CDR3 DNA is TGTGCCATCAGTGGACAGGTGAACACTGAAGCTTTCTTT. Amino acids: CAISGQVNTEAFF.

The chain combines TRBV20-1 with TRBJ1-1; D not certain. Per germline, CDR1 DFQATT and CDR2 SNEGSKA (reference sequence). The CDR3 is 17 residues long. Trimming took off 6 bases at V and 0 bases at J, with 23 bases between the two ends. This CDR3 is CSALSGAGQGMNTEAFF. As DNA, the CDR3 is TGCAGTGCCCTCAGTGGTGCTGGGCAAGGGATGAACACTGAAGCTTTCTTT.

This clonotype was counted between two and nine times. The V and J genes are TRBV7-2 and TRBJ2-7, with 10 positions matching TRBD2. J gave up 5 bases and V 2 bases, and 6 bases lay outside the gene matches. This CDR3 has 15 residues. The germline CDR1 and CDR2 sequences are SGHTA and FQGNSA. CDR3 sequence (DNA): TGTGCCAGCAGCTTATTATCACTAGCGGGACACGAGCAGTACTTC. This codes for CASSLLSLAGHEQYF.

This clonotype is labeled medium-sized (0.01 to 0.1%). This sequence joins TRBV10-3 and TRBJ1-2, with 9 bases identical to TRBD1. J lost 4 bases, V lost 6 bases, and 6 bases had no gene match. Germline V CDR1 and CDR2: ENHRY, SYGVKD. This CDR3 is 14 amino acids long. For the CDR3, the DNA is TGTGCCATCAGCTCCGGGACAGGGACCTATGGCTACACCTTC. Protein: CAISSGTGTYGYTF.

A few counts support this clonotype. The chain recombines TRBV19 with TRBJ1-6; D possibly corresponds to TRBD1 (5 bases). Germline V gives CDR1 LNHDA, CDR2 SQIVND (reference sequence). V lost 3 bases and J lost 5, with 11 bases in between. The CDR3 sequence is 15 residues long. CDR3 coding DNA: TGTGCCAGTAGTATTGGCAGGGAGGATAATTCACCCCTCCACTTT. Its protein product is CASSIGREDNSPLHF.

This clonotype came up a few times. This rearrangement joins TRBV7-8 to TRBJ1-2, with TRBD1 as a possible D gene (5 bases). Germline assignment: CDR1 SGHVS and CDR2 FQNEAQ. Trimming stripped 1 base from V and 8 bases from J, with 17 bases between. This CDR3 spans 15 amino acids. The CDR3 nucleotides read TGTGCCAGCAGCTTAGATGCCGCCAGGGAGAGCGGCTACACCTTC. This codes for CASSLDAARESGYTF.